This TCR beta chain appears in the sequencing data of a study of blood T cell repertoires in COVID-19. On the study more broadly: Both acute and convalescent COVID-19 samples were obtained from the United States, Italy and Spain. Sources were T cells, B-cell-depleted T cells, or PBMCs; the material itself was cDNA or gDNA.

Original processing notes: Estimation of nucleated cell counts relied on the amplification of reference gene primers. Only in-frame clones appear in the TCRdb table, and some are missing; sequencing was by immunoSEQ multiplex PCR. V, J and clone size are those of that table, while D and trimming were read from the DNA. The repertoire consists of 65,000 to 90,000 clones, with less than 85% occurring once and the leading ten covering about 16%. The CDR3 has 18 residues. What was sequenced was peripheral blood. This receptor was obtained from a man in his sixties or seventies with active or convalescent COVID-19. The chain carries TRBV21-1 and TRBJ2-7; the D segment call TRBD2 is taken from the table without a DNA check. TRBV21-1 is classified as a pseudogene. The chain's CDR3 is CASSPGNLKRGPSYEQYF. In DNA, the CDR3 is TGTGCCAGCAGCCCCGGAAACTTAAAGCGGGGACCCTCCTACGAGCAGTACTTC.